Listed below are T cell receptor beta chains from one sample, sequenced in a study of blood T cells in healthy people across ages. TCRdb passed the 5' RACE reads through MiXCR, listing each CDR3 protein once. Of over a million distinct CDR3 sequences listed, roughly 24% are singletons. The data also belong to a second study, concerning T cells of mothers and their children.

Source material: blood. The receptors come from a girl aged 2-10 years in good health. CDR3s include the opening cysteine and the closing phenylalanine or tryptophan. A D gene is named only where the DNA matches it firmly. Size is stated for part of the rows, as once, few or many counts, or as a class when the clone is expanded.

clone_size	v_call	j_call	d_call	cdr3_nt	cdr3_aa
.	TRBV7-8	TRBJ2-3	TRBD2	TGTGCCAGCAGCGTTAACCGACTAGCGCGTCGAGATACGCAGTATTTT	CASSVNRLARRDTQYF
few	TRBV7-3	TRBJ2-5	TRBD2	TGTGCCAGCAGCTTAATCGGGGGGTCGGGACAAGAGACCCAGTACTTC	CASSLIGGSGQETQYF
.	TRBV10-3	TRBJ2-1	.	TGTGCCACCAATCGCGAATCCTACAATGAGCAGTTCTTC	CATNRESYNEQFF
.	TRBV12-3/TRBV12-4	TRBJ2-5	.	TGTGCCAGCAGTTTAAGATCAGCTGGGTACCAAGAGACCCAGTACTTC	CASSLRSAGYQETQYF
.	TRBV7-8	TRBJ1-1	.	TGTGCCAGCAGCTCCCAGGGAGCTTTAGGCACTGAAGCTTTCTTT	CASSSQGALGTEAFF
.	TRBV28	TRBJ2-3	TRBD1	TGTGCCAGCAGTTTACGGACAGGGGAGGGCACAGATACGCAGTATTTT	CASSLRTGEGTDTQYF
.	TRBV4-3	TRBJ1-1	.	TGCGCCAGCAGCCAACAACAGGGCGGGTGGACTGAAGCTTTCTTT	CASSQQQGGWTEAFF
.	TRBV20-1	TRBJ2-7	.	TGCAGTGCTAGAGACGGCAGCAAGAGCTCCTACGAGCAGTACTTC	CSARDGSKSSYEQYF
.	TRBV2	TRBJ2-5	TRBD1	TGTGCCAGCAGTCCTGACAGGGGCAGGGACCAGTACTTC	CASSPDRGRDQYF
.	TRBV5-1	TRBJ2-5	.	TGCGCCAGCAGCTGGGGCGGAGTAGAGACCCAGTACTTC	CASSWGGVETQYF
few	TRBV28	TRBJ1-2	.	TGTGCCAGCAGCACTGGTACAGGGCTATATGGCTACACCTTC	CASSTGTGLYGYTF
many	TRBV10-1	TRBJ2-7	TRBD2	TGCGCCAGCGGCCTAGCGGGAGAGGGCGAGCAGTACTTC	CASGLAGEGEQYF
once	TRBV6-5	TRBJ1-5	.	TGTGCCAGCAGTTACGAGAGAGATCAGCCCCAGCATTTT	CASSYERDQPQHF